The T cell receptor (beta chain) under discussion was sequenced for a study of technical replicates of blood from a few donors. The germline V gene has CDR1 LGHNA and CDR2 YNFKEQ. This CDR3 comprises 16 residues. Trimming left V 0 bases short and J 3 bases short, with 15 bases between. Libraries were prepared by immunoSEQ multiplex PCR; TCRdb keeps only in-frame clonotypes and omits some of them. The table shows more than 55,000 clones, with around 94% occurring only once. This receptor was obtained from a human donor in good health. The sequenced sample was T cells isolated from PBMCs. This rearrangement joins TRBV4-2 to TRBJ2-7; TRBD2 might be the D (5 bases). CDR3 nucleotides: TGTGCCAGCAGCCAAGATTTAACGAGCGGTGTCTACGAGCAGTACTTC. Translated, it gives CASSQDLTSGVYEQYF.